This TCR beta chain was identified in a study of CD8 T cells in ankylosing spondylitis. The study, taken as a whole, reports: Seemingly distinctive of ankylosing spondylitis blood was a TCR beta motif formed by eight highly homologous variants. Matched ankylosing spondylitis synovial fluid reportedly showed significant enrichment of disease-linked clones. Disease-linked clones bore a CD8+ phenotype, appearing relatively rarely in peripheral blood.

This clonotype was picked up a small number of times. Its antigen is not identified. From germline, CDR1 is SGHRS and CDR2 YFSETQ. The CDR3 totals 15 residues. Trimming stripped 2 bases from V and 3 bases from J, with 15 bases between. Construction of TCR beta libraries was performed using quantitative 5'-RACE with molecular barcodes. TCRdb independently ran MiXCR on the 5' RACE reads; one entry per CDR3 protein. Among roughly 440,000 distinct CDR3 sequences, roughly a sixth were seen once, and the ten largest hold approximately 0.97%. This receptor was obtained from a male donor with ankylosing spondylitis. The sequencing sample was made of blood, either unsorted or a sorted T cell fraction (not recorded which). The chain employs TRBV5-1 and TRBJ2-7; D perhaps matches TRBD1 (5 bases). The CDR3 here is CASSFLGDLFYEQYF. The DNA of the CDR3 is TGCGCCAGCAGCTTCCTAGGGGATCTTTTCTACGAGCAGTACTTC.